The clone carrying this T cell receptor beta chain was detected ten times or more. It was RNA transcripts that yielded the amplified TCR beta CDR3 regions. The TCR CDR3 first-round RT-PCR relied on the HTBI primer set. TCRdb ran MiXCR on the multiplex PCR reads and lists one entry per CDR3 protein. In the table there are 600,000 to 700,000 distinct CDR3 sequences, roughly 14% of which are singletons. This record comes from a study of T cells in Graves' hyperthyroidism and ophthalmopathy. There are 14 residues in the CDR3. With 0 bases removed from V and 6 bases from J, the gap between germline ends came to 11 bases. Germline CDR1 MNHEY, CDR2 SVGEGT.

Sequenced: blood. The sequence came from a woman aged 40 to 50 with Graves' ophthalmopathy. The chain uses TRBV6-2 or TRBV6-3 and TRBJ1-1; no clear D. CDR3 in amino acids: CASSYSGSRAEAFF. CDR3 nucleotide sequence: TGTGCCAGCAGTTACTCGGGATCCCGCGCTGAAGCTTTCTTT.